This TCR beta chain was identified during a study of blood T cell repertoires in COVID-19 (TCRdb year 2020). Looking at the study overall: Samples from collaborators originated in the United States, Italy and Spain and spanned both the acute and convalescent phases of COVID-19. The material from the prospective study consisted of cDNA or gDNA derived from T cells, B-cell-depleted T cells, or PBMCs. The samples were drawn from two sources: the first 160 participants of the ongoing ImmuneRACE study, and 1,254 subjects contributed by 6 global collaborators. Where available, HLA class I and class II types were taken from metadata supplied by the sample provider and were not determined by assay-based typing. A de-identified subject ID, COVID-19 status, age in years and sex were almost always included in the sample metadata. Deeply sampled blood TCRbeta repertoires from subjects exposed to, actively infected with, or recovered from COVID-19 were included in the dataset. The repertoires were released in a freely available public database meant as a resource for research on the immune response to SARS-CoV-2.

In Seattle, one collaborating source enrolled patients while the infection was active and tracked those patients longitudinally over the course of disease. Whole blood was collected in K2EDTA tubes by collaborating institutions according to the institutions' own protocols. For TCRbeta analysis, collaborator samples were shipped as frozen whole blood, as isolated PBMCs, or as DNA extracted from either sample type. Summary of the overall study and its limitations: Clinical and demographic metadata were provided uncurated, with the amount varying by source and participant.

About this clone: Its antigen has not been determined. Per-base quality was not reported, and no clone a single base away is much larger than it.

TCRbeta CDR3 regions were amplified from genomic DNA by means of the immunoSEQ Assay, a bias-controlled multiplex PCR. Turning to the authors' computational methods: Nucleated cell counts per sample were estimated from amplification of reference gene primers within the assay. To quantify the absolute abundance of each unique TCRbeta CDR3 rearrangement, sequence reads were collapsed and filtered. For each sample, productive Simpson clonality was calculated by taking the square root of Simpson's diversity index across productive rearrangements. Drawn from immuneACCESS, this table holds only the in-frame rearrangements with V and J called that TCRdb kept. Clones are partly lost; checked studies trace under half to an unresolved V gene and leave the rest unexplained. V and J calls and clone size follow that table, whereas D and trimming were derived from the DNA. This sample has 250,000 to 400,000 clones in its table, and roughly 88% of those were observed once. The ten top clones hold about 1.5% of the sample.

The CDR3 runs 15 residues from the cysteine to the phenylalanine. Just CDR3 DNA is preserved here, 45 bases in frame from base 1. V loses 8 bases of germline sequence and J loses 0 bases, and the interval between the two ends is 14 bases. The germline V gene encodes CDR1 SGHVT and CDR2 SQSDAQ. What was sequenced was peripheral blood. The source is a woman aged 25 to 39 with COVID-19, enrolled during active disease. The chain is made from TRBV7-4 and TRBJ2-1; TRBD1 is a possible D gene, resting on 5 matching bases. In nucleotides, the sequence is TGTGCCAGCTCCAGGGTAACCATCTCCTACAATGAGCAGTTCTTC. Its translation reads: CASSRVTISYNEQFF.